Sequencing of this T cell receptor (beta chain) was carried out in a study of sequential checkpoint blockade in melanoma. The wider study: Matched biopsies came pretreatment and at week 13 for twenty-two patients.

Germline-derived CDR1 and CDR2 are MNHGY and SAAAGT. CDR3 length: 17 residues. V dropped 2 bases and J dropped 0; count of bases not matched to a gene: 4. This clone ranks as medium-sized. Sequencing was performed with immunoSEQ multiplex PCR; in TCRdb, only in-frame clones are kept and a portion is missing. The data show approximately 2,000 clones, about 20% seen once. Stated treatment: randomized to nivolumab then ipilimumab (arm A) or the reverse (arm B). Sequencing used tumor tissue (inferred from file names), obtained from a patient given nivolumab and ipilimumab in sequence. The chain carries TRBV6-8 and TRBJ2-5, with TRBD1 matching over 12 bases. The source is a human donor with melanoma. Here the CDR3 DNA reads TGTGCCAGCAGTTACAACCGGGACAGGGGGCACCAAGAGACCCAGTACTTC. Encoded protein: CASSYNRDRGHQETQYF.